This entry lists 26 T cell receptor beta chains sequenced from one sample in a study of OX40 agonist ivuxolimab in advanced cancers. Clones were read by immunoSEQ multiplex PCR, and TCRdb kept only the in-frame ones, dropping some. The top ten clones hold more than 0.9% of a sample with over 45,000 clones, about 76% of them seen once. The starting material was CD4+ or CD8+ T cells sorted from blood, obtained in a trial of the OX40 agonist ivuxolimab. These receptors were collected from an adult with an advanced solid tumor such as melanoma, head and neck, liver or kidney cancer.

This clone was seen just once. The chain uses TRBV4-2 and TRBJ2-5; 14 bases line up with TRBD2. This CDR3 has 16 amino acids. Germline V gene data show CDR1 as LGHNA and CDR2 as YNFKEQ. V shed 6 bases and J 2 bases; nucleotides not matched to a gene: 5. CDR3 nucleotide sequence: TGTGCCAGCAGTCGGACTAGCGGGGGGACACAAGAGACCCAGTACTTC. Its translation: CASSRTSGGTQETQYF.

This clone was detected only once. The J gene is TRBJ2-7, the V gene TRBV11-2; D uncertain. V was shortened by 3 bases and J by 2 bases, with 14 bases between the two germline ends. Germline-derived CDR1 and CDR2 are SGHAT and FQNNGV. This CDR3 has 15 residues. The CDR3 protein is CASSFLITPTYEQYF. For the CDR3, the DNA is TGTGCCAGCAGCTTTCTCATAACCCCCACCTACGAGCAGTACTTC. Together with reference TRBV11-2 and TRBJ2-7, the CDR3 gives the full variable domain: EAGVAQSPRYKIIEKRQSVAFWCNPISGHATLYWYQQILGQGPKLLIQFQNNGVVDDSQLPKDRFSAERLKGVDSTLKIQPAKLEDSAVYLCASSFLITPTYEQYFGPGTRLTVT.

This rearrangement joins TRBV9 to TRBJ2-7, with D perhaps matching TRBD2 (6 bases). V was clipped by 0 bases and J by 2 bases, with 18 bases between them. The CDR3 is 17 residues long. The germline V gene encodes CDR1 SGDLS and CDR2 YYNGEE. Written as DNA, the CDR3 is TGTGCCAGCAGCGTAGCCGGGGGTTTAGGGGTTGCCTACGAGCAGTACTTC. It translates to CASSVAGGLGVAYEQYF.

As to this clone: The junction does not match germline at one end; this may be a read error. The chain has TRBV7-7 and TRBJ2-1; 9 bases line up with TRBD2. CDR1 and CDR2 (germline): SSHAT, FNYEAQ (reference sequence). The CDR3 consists of 15 residues. CDR3 protein: CASSPRAGGYNEQFF. The CDR3 region has the DNA TGTGCTAGCAGCCCTCGGGCGGGAGGGTACAATGAGCAGTTCTTC. Based on the CDR3 plus reference TRBV7-7 and TRBJ2-1, the full variable domain is GAGVSQSPRYKVTKRGQDVTLRCDPISSHATLYWYQQALGQGPEFLTYFNYEAQPDKSGLPSDRFSAERPEGSISTLTIQRTEQRDSAMYRCASSPRAGGYNEQFFGPGTRLTVL.

The chain employs TRBV4-1 and TRBJ1-5; D possibly corresponds to TRBD1 (6 bases). CDR1 MGHRA and CDR2 YSYEKL come from the germline V gene. V lost 1 base and J lost 3, with 19 bases in between. The CDR3 totals 18 residues. The CDR3 loop is CASSQVSGGFDVNQPQHF. CDR3 nucleotides: TGCGCCAGCAGCCAAGTCTCGGGGGGCTTTGATGTCAATCAGCCCCAGCATTTT.

This clone was seen only a few times. J is TRBJ1-2 and V is TRBV15; D is unresolved. V lost 0 bases to trimming and J lost 3 bases, with 14 bases between them. The CDR3 has 16 residues. CDR1 is LNHNV, CDR2 YYDKDF, per germline (reference sequence). CDR3 amino acids: CATSRDGKGSDYGYTF. The DNA of the CDR3 is TGTGCCACCAGCAGAGATGGGAAAGGGTCAGACTATGGCTACACCTTC.

J is TRBJ2-7 and V is TRBV6-6, with 7 bases matching TRBD1. Germline V CDR1 and CDR2: MNHNY, SVGAGI (reference sequence). The CDR3 is made up of 15 amino acids. Trimming cost V 2 bases and J 3 bases; bases outside gene matches: 7. CDR3 DNA: TGTGCCAGCAGTTACCCAGCCGGGACAGACTACGAGCAGTACTTC. This translates into CASSYPAGTDYEQYF.

The CDR3 is CASRDRGALNYGYTF. The CDR3 DNA sequence: TGCGCCAGCAGGGACAGGGGGGCTCTTAACTATGGCTACACCTTC. The rearrangement uses TRBV10-2 and TRBJ1-2, with 10 bases lining up with TRBD1. V gave up 6 bases and J gave up 1 base; unmatched junction bases: 5. Looked up from germline, CDR1 is WSHSY and CDR2 is SAAADI. This CDR3 has 15 amino acids.

This clone was seen a handful of times. The chain carries TRBV4-1 and TRBJ2-7; D ambiguous. Germline-derived CDR1 and CDR2 are MGHRA and YSYEKL. The ends were cut back, 5 bases at V and 4 bases at J, with 12 bases in the middle. CDR3 length: 13 amino acids. The CDR3 region has the DNA TGCGCCAGCAGCTTAAGCCGGAGTTACGAGCAGTACTTC. Translating it yields CASSLSRSYEQYF.

The V call is TRBV5-1, the J call TRBJ2-3; TRBD1 or TRBD2 may be the D gene (6 bases each). Looked up from germline, CDR1 is SGHRS and CDR2 is YFSETQ. The CDR3 is 14 residues long. The V gene lost 1 base and the J gene lost 2 bases, with 8 bases spanning the gap. The CDR3 sequence is CASSLRGDTDTQYF. In nucleotides, the CDR3 is TGCGCCAGCAGCTTGAGGGGGGACACAGATACGCAGTATTTT.

This sequence joins TRBV30 and TRBJ2-3; 7 bases are a match to TRBD2. The V gene's germline CDR1 is GTSNPN and CDR2 SVGIG (reference sequence). J lost 5 bases, V lost 2 bases, and 4 bases had no gene match. The CDR3 sequence is 13 residues long. CDR3 in amino acids: CAWSLGEGDTQYF. CDR3 DNA: TGTGCCTGGAGTTTGGGGGAGGGAGATACGCAGTATTTT.

The chain is built from TRBV4-1 and TRBJ2-3; 7 nucleotides align to TRBD2. This CDR3 comprises 16 residues. Germline lookup yields CDR1 MGHRA and CDR2 YSYEKL. V lost 1 base and J lost 0; bases outside the gene matches: 4. CDR3 residues: CASSQVPAGSTDTQYF. The CDR3 DNA reads TGCGCCAGCAGCCAAGTTCCAGCGGGAAGCACAGATACGCAGTATTTT.

The rearrangement uses TRBV11-2 and TRBJ2-2, with D perhaps TRBD1 (7 bases). V lost 2 bases and J lost 4, with 8 bases in between. In germline, CDR1 is SGHAT, CDR2 FQNNGV. The CDR3 has 14 amino acids. CDR3 protein: CASSLQGGTGELFF. DNA for the CDR3: TGTGCCAGCAGCTTACAGGGGGGCACCGGGGAGCTGTTTTTT.

This clone was seen a handful of times. The chain links TRBV5-1 to TRBJ2-7; possibly TRBD1 or TRBD2 for D (5 bases each). The CDR3 runs to 14 residues. CDR1 and CDR2 from the germline V gene are SGHRS and YFSETQ. Deletions cut 0 bases from V and 5 bases from J, with 12 bases between. The CDR3 protein is CASSLAVGANEQYF. The CDR3 nucleotides read TGCGCCAGCAGCTTGGCGGTCGGGGCGAACGAGCAGTACTTC.

V and J are TRBV7-9 and TRBJ2-7; D gene uncertain. V lost 0 bases and J 7 bases, leaving 13 bases between the germline ends. This CDR3 comprises 14 residues. Germline-derived CDR1 and CDR2 are SEHNR and FQNEAQ (reference sequence). CDR3 sequence (DNA): TGTGCCAGCAGCTTAGCCCTGAATCTTGGGGAGCAGTACTTC. Translated: CASSLALNLGEQYF.

The chain couples TRBV19 to TRBJ2-3; possible D gene TRBD1, 6 bases. The CDR3 contains 14 residues. The V end lost 6 bases, the J end lost 0 bases, and 10 bases lay between the germline ends. The germline CDR1 and CDR2 sequences are LNHDA and SQIVND (reference sequence). CDR3 sequence: CASSGQSSTDTQYF. For the CDR3, the DNA is TGTGCCAGTAGCGGACAGTCTAGCACAGATACGCAGTATTTT.

The genes are TRBV19 and TRBJ1-5; maybe TRBD1 (6 bases). Trimming took 6 bases from V and 2 from J, leaving 17 bases between them. The CDR3 runs to 16 residues. Germline V gene sequence: CDR1 LNHDA, CDR2 SQIVND (reference sequence). This CDR3 is CASSLTGTWGNQPQHF. The CDR3 DNA is TGTGCCAGTAGCCTGACAGGCACCTGGGGCAATCAGCCCCAGCATTTT.

The V gene is TRBV7-6, the J gene TRBJ2-5; no clear D. The CDR3 is 14 residues long. Germline loops: CDR1 SGHVS, CDR2 FNYEAQ. V was shortened by 4 bases and J by 5 bases, with 14 bases between the two germline ends. CDR3 sequence: CASSSGPHEETQYF. In nucleotides, the CDR3 is TGTGCCAGCAGCTCCGGGCCCCACGAGGAGACCCAGTACTTC.

The chain combines TRBV6-4 with TRBJ2-5; D is ambiguous. Germline values: CDR1 MRHNA, CDR2 SNTAGT. Trimming removed 3 bases at V and 9 bases at J, with 20 bases between. CDR3 length: 15 residues. The CDR3 sequence: CASSDRRLPTGPQYF. The DNA for the CDR3 is TGTGCCAGCAGTGATCGTCGGCTACCAACGGGTCCCCAGTACTTC.

CDR3 nucleotide sequence: TGTGCCAGTAGTTCTCGTGCGGGCAGGGCAGGTGACAATCAGCCCCAGCATTTT. Translation: CASSSRAGRAGDNQPQHF. The gene calls are TRBV19 and TRBJ1-5; tentative D call: TRBD1 (5 bases). V gave up 5 bases and J gave up 3 bases, with 23 bases separating them. CDR3 length equals 18 residues. CDR1 LNHDA and CDR2 SQIVND come from the germline V gene (reference sequence).

This clone turned up a few times. The V gene is TRBV28, the J gene TRBJ2-5; tentatively, D is TRBD1 (6 bases). Germline V lookup: CDR1 MDHEN, CDR2 SYDVKM. The CDR3 contains 13 residues. The V end lost 5 bases, the J end lost 5 bases, and 12 bases lay between the germline ends. The CDR3 DNA follows: TGTGCCAGCAGTCAGGGACAATGGGAGACCCAGTACTTC. Translated, it gives CASSQGQWETQYF.

The table lists this clone with a few counts. This chain links TRBV11-2 with TRBJ2-7; 9 bases are shared with TRBD2. With 4 bases clipped from V and 0 bases from J, the junction kept 7 bases outside the gene matches. CDR3 length: 16 residues. CDR1 is SGHAT, CDR2 FQNNGV, per germline. The CDR3 bases are TGTGCCAGCAGCTCGGCCCTAGCGGGAAGCTCCTACGAGCAGTACTTC. Encoded protein: CASSSALAGSSYEQYF. The full variable domain, rest sourced from reference TRBV11-2 and TRBJ2-7, is EAGVAQSPRYKIIEKRQSVAFWCNPISGHATLYWYQQILGQGPKLLIQFQNNGVVDDSQLPKDRFSAERLKGVDSTLKIQPAKLEDSAVYLCASSSALAGSSYEQYFGPGTRLTVT.

The rearrangement joins TRBV18 to TRBJ2-7, with D tentatively TRBD1 (6 bases). The CDR3 contains 14 residues. V was trimmed by 3 bases and J by 6 bases, leaving 15 bases between them. CDR1 KGHSH and CDR2 LQKENI come from the germline V gene. CDR3 region: CASSPSQGRGEQYF. CDR3 nucleotides: TGTGCCAGCTCACCCTCGCAGGGGAGAGGCGAGCAGTACTTC.

The rearrangement joins TRBV5-4 to TRBJ2-7; 7 bases map to TRBD1. V was clipped by 2 bases and J by 4 bases; unmatched bases: 3. This CDR3 is 13 amino acids long. Germline V gene sequence: CDR1 SGHNT, CDR2 YYREEE (reference sequence). CDR3 protein: CASSFDRVYEQYF. DNA of the CDR3: TGTGCCAGCAGCTTTGACAGGGTTTACGAGCAGTACTTC.

The gene calls are TRBV7-3 and TRBJ2-7, with 9 bases lining up with TRBD2. CDR3 length: 14 residues. Germline loops: CDR1 SGHTA, CDR2 FQGTGA. V shed 6 bases, J shed 7 bases, and the junction held 10 bases outside the gene matches. The CDR3, as DNA: TGTGCCAGCAGTCCTGCGGGAGGGCCGGGGGAGCAGTACTTC. It yields the protein CASSPAGGPGEQYF.

J is TRBJ1-2 and V is TRBV19; unclear D gene. The germline gives CDR1 LNHDA, CDR2 SQIVND (reference sequence). The CDR3 contains 12 residues. Between the trimmed V and J ends, which lost 11 bases and 4 bases, there was a span of 14 bases. CDR3 region: CAAYKAAYGYTF. The CDR3, as DNA: TGTGCCGCATACAAGGCCGCCTATGGCTACACCTTC.